This TCR beta chain was documented in a study of shared clonotypes between healthy human individuals. The wider study: Used for every donor were three CD4 naive, three CD4 memory, two CD8 naive and one CD8 memory plate.

Naivety among CD8 cells was defined by CD45RO negativity and positive CCR7 selection, thereby excluding terminally differentiated effector memory CD45RA+ cells. Sorted-subset replicate PCRs used 200 ng DNA, around 31,000 T cell genomes. Profiling relied on immunoSEQ multiplex PCR, and the TCRdb table lists in-frame clones only, not all of them. The profile covers around 2,000,000 clones, with about 94% appearing a single time and more than 0.95% taken by the ten largest. The CDR3 has 14 amino acids. The junction had 5 bases not matched to a gene; V was cut back by 2 bases and J by 4 bases. Germline CDR1 and CDR2: SGHTS and YDEGEE.

This chain uses TRBV5-8 with TRBJ1-1; the match to TRBD1 covers 7 bases. This clonotype was sampled from a man younger than 30 in good health. The material sequenced was naive CD8+ T cells sorted from blood. CDR3 sequence: CASSFLTGSTEAFF. In DNA, the CDR3 is TGTGCCAGCAGCTTTTTGACAGGGAGCACTGAAGCTTTCTTT.